Below, 8 T cell receptor beta chains from the same sample are listed, as sequenced in a study of CD8 T cells in ankylosing spondylitis. Notes on the study in general: Several highly homologous variants formed a TCR beta motif that appeared characteristic of ankylosing spondylitis blood.

Each CDR3 protein gets one entry after TCRdb re-called the 5' RACE reads with MiXCR. In the table there are more than 500,000 distinct CDR3 sequences, 5.3% of which are singletons. These receptors' antigens are unknown. Sequenced: blood, either unsorted or a sorted T cell fraction (not recorded which). These receptors were obtained from a male donor with ankylosing spondylitis.

This clonotype was observed at least ten times. The chain combines TRBV5-6 with TRBJ2-1; 11 positions match TRBD2. The CDR3 spans 16 residues. The ends lost 1 base at V and 4 bases at J; junction bases unmatched: 4. The germline CDR1 and CDR2 sequences are SGHDT and YYEEEE. DNA of the CDR3: TGTGCCAGCAGCTTGAGTCCTAGCGGGAGGTACAATGAGCAGTTCTTC. Amino acid sequence: CASSLSPSGRYNEQFF.

This clonotype was counted between two and nine times. This chain joins TRBV3-1 and TRBJ2-3, with D tentatively TRBD1 or TRBD2 (6 bases each). The germline V gene encodes CDR1 LGHDT and CDR2 YNNKEL (reference sequence). The V gene lost 2 bases and the J gene lost 4 bases, with 13 bases spanning the gap. The CDR3 spans 15 residues. The CDR3 sequence: CASSQIGGGSDTQYF. The CDR3 region has the DNA TGTGCCAGCAGCCAAATAGGGGGAGGTTCAGATACGCAGTATTTT.

The CDR3 DNA follows: TGCAGCGTTGTGGGATTGCCCAACTCCTACAATGAGCAGTTCTTC. This encodes CSVVGLPNSYNEQFF. The rearrangement joins TRBV29-1 to TRBJ2-1; D remains unclear. Trimming took 4 bases from V and 0 from J, leaving 13 bases between them. The germline CDR1 and CDR2 sequences are SQVTM and ANQGSEA. The CDR3 runs 15 residues.

This clonotype turned up a few times. The CDR3 coding sequence is TGTGCCAGCAGTGAGGCGAAAAGGAACACTGAAGCTTTCTTT. Residues: CASSEAKRNTEAFF. The chain couples TRBV6-1 to TRBJ1-1; D is unresolved. The length of the CDR3 is 14 residues. From germline, CDR1 is MNHNS and CDR2 SASEGT. V lost 3 bases and J lost 1, with 9 bases in between.

The CDR3 DNA follows: TGTGCCAGCAGCTTAACTTCGGCGGGGGTGGGCGAGCAGTTCTTC. Amino acids: CASSLTSAGVGEQFF. This chain connects TRBV7-3 to TRBJ2-1; 7 positions match TRBD2. This CDR3 has 15 residues. V shed 0 bases, J shed 10 bases, and the junction held 9 bases outside the gene matches. The germline V gene has CDR1 SGHTA and CDR2 FQGTGA.

This clonotype was seen many times. The chain combines TRBV11-2 with TRBJ2-3; 7 bases fit TRBD1. Germline lookup yields CDR1 SGHAT and CDR2 FQNNGV. The CDR3 consists of 14 residues. J lost 1 base, V lost 5 bases, and 3 bases had no gene match. CDR3 sequence reads: CASSTGTGTDTQYF. In nucleotides, the CDR3 is TGTGCCAGCAGCACCGGGACAGGCACAGATACGCAGTATTTT.

This clonotype was observed a handful of times. CDR3 coding DNA: TGCAGTGCTCGACTAGCGGGAGCACCCTACGAGCAGTACTTC. Its protein is CSARLAGAPYEQYF. This chain connects TRBV20-1 to TRBJ2-7, with 12 bases matching TRBD2. With V trimmed by 5 bases and J by 2 bases, 4 bases remained unmatched. CDR1 DFQATT and CDR2 SNEGSKA come from the germline V gene (reference sequence). The CDR3 is 14 amino acids.

This clonotype was observed at least ten times. The rearrangement links TRBV20-1 to TRBJ2-7; TRBD2 matches at 9 bases. This CDR3 region has 18 residues. The germline V gene has CDR1 DFQATT and CDR2 SNEGSKA (reference sequence). V trimming: 5 bases; J trimming: 3 bases; junction bases outside the gene matches: 20. The CDR3 loop reads CSAPGGLATSAGYYEQYF. The DNA of the CDR3 is TGCAGTGCTCCAGGGGGACTAGCAACCTCTGCGGGTTACTACGAGCAGTACTTC.